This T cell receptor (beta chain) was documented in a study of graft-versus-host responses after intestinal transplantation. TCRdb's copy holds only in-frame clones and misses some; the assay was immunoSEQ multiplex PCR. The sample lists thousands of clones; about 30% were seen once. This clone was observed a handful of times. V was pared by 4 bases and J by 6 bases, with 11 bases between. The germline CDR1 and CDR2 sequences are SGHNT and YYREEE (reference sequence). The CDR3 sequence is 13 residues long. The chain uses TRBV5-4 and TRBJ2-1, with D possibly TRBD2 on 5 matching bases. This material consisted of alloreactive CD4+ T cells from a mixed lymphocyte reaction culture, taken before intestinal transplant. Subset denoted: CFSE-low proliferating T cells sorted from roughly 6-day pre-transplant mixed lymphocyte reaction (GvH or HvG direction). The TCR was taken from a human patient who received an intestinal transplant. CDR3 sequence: CASSPVAGNEQFF. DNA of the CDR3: TGTGCCAGCAGCCCCGTGGCGGGCAATGAGCAGTTCTTC.